Shown below are 30 T cell receptor beta chains from a single sample sequenced in a study of T cell changes during pregnancy in multiple sclerosis. The table came from immunoSEQ multiplex PCR; TCRdb's copy has only in-frame clones and leaves some out. Of about 70,000 clones listed, 80% to 95% are singletons. The sequences come from peripheral blood, collected in the first trimester of pregnancy. All receptors derive from a female donor with multiple sclerosis, enrolled in a pregnancy study.

V and J are TRBV5-6 and TRBJ1-5; 11 bases match TRBD1. The CDR3 length is 14 residues. Germline assignment: CDR1 SGHDT and CDR2 YYEEEE. The V and J ends lost 3 bases and 9 bases, in that order; junction bases with no gene match: 5. Here the CDR3 reads CASSSGTGGRPQHF. CDR3 coding DNA: TGTGCCAGCAGCTCGGGGACAGGGGGTCGGCCCCAGCATTTT.

This clone was recorded once. The chain couples TRBV5-4 to TRBJ2-2; TRBD2 matches at 8 bases. The CDR3 runs to 18 residues. Trimming removed 0 bases from V and 0 bases from J; junction bases left unmatched: 7. Per germline, CDR1 SGHNT and CDR2 YYREEE (reference sequence). CDR3 in DNA: TGTGCCAGCAGCTTGGACGGGAGGGGGATTTCGAACACCGGGGAGCTGTTTTTT. Translating it yields CASSLDGRGISNTGELFF.

The rearrangement uses TRBV9 and TRBJ1-1; D ambiguous. The CDR3 is 15 residues long. The germline CDR1 and CDR2 sequences are SGDLS and YYNGEE. Trimming shortened V by 3 bases and J by 5 bases, and 17 bases separated the two germline ends. As DNA, the CDR3 is TGTGCCAGCAGCGCAGCAGAGGGCGGTAGGACTGAAGCTTTCTTT. Translation: CASSAAEGGRTEAFF. The full variable domain, its missing parts supplied by reference TRBV9 and TRBJ1-1, is DSGVTQTPKHLITATGQRVTLRCSPRSGDLSVYWYQQSLDQGLQFLIQYYNGEERAKGNILERFSAQQFPDLHSELNLSSLELGDSALYFCASSAAEGGRTEAFFGQGTRLTVV.

CDR3 sequence reads: CASSQLAGALTDTQYF. The CDR3 region has the DNA TGTGCCAGCAGCCAACTAGCGGGCGCCCTCACAGATACGCAGTATTTT. V usage is TRBV25-1 and J usage is TRBJ2-3; 9 bases line up with TRBD2. This CDR3 comprises 16 residues. Germline lookup yields CDR1 MGHDK and CDR2 SYGVNS. V dropped 6 bases and J dropped 2; count of bases not matched to a gene: 9.

The chain couples TRBV2 to TRBJ2-1; 9 nucleotides align to TRBD2. From germline, CDR1 is SNHLY and CDR2 FYNNEI. The V gene end was trimmed by 4 bases and the J gene end by 4 bases; junction bases not matched to a gene: 5. This CDR3 is built from 15 residues. CDR3 DNA: TGTGCCAGCAGTGTAGGCGGGGGGGCTTACAATGAGCAGTTCTTC. Encoded protein: CASSVGGGAYNEQFF.

This chain links TRBV2 with TRBJ2-3, with 9 positions matching TRBD1. V shed 5 bases, J shed 3 bases, and the junction held 3 bases outside the gene matches. CDR1 is SNHLY and CDR2 is FYNNEI in the germline V gene. There are 14 residues in the CDR3. The CDR3 region has the DNA TGTGCCAGCAGTAAGGACAGGGGAACAGATACGCAGTATTTT. This translates into CASSKDRGTDTQYF. Drawing the rest from reference TRBV2 and TRBJ2-3, the complete variable domain is EPEVTQTPSHQVTQMGQEVILRCVPISNHLYFYWYRQILGQKVEFLVSFYNNEISEKSEIFDDQFSVERPDGSNFTLKIRSTKLEDSAMYFCASSKDRGTDTQYFGPGTRLTVL.

The chain carries TRBV9 and TRBJ2-1; TRBD1 might be the D (6 bases). The V and J ends lost 0 bases and 2 bases respectively, with 15 bases between them. The CDR3 consists of 17 residues. The germline CDR1 and CDR2 sequences are SGDLS and YYNGEE. The CDR3 bases are TGTGCCAGCAGCGTAGGGGGCAGGGGTTTCGCCTACAATGAGCAGTTCTTC. Translating it yields CASSVGGRGFAYNEQFF.

This clone was seen a handful of times. V and J are TRBV29-1 and TRBJ1-1; D is unclear. This CDR3 contains 12 residues. Germline assignment: CDR1 SQVTM and CDR2 ANQGSEA. V gave up 0 bases and J gave up 4 bases, with 6 bases separating them. CDR3 residues: CSVEEVGTEAFF. CDR3 in DNA: TGCAGCGTTGAAGAGGTCGGCACTGAAGCTTTCTTT.

This clone was found once. The chain combines TRBV28 with TRBJ2-3; 8 bases are a match to TRBD1. Looked up from germline, CDR1 is MDHEN and CDR2 is SYDVKM. Trimming removed 3 bases from V and 0 bases from J; junction bases left unmatched: 2. This CDR3 is 15 amino acids long. Here the CDR3 reads CASSLGDRSTDTQYF. The CDR3 nucleotides are TGTGCCAGCAGTTTGGGGGACAGGAGCACAGATACGCAGTATTTT.

This clone was seen once. The rearrangement uses TRBV7-8 and TRBJ1-5; tentatively, D is TRBD1 (5 bases). Trimming shortened V by 0 bases and J by 3 bases, and 12 bases separated the two germline ends. Germline-derived CDR1 and CDR2 are SGHVS and FQNEAQ. This CDR3 has 16 residues. The CDR3 DNA is TGTGCCAGCAGCTTAGCGGCGGGACGGGACAATCAGCCCCAGCATTTT. This sequence encodes CASSLAAGRDNQPQHF. The whole variable domain, filled in from reference TRBV7-8 and TRBJ1-5, reads GAGVSQSPRYKVAKRGQDVALRCDPISGHVSLFWYQQALGQGPEFLTYFQNEAQLDKSGLPSDRFFAERPEGSVSTLKIQRTQQEDSAVYLCASSLAAGRDNQPQHFGDGTRLSIL.

The chain links TRBV7-2 to TRBJ2-7, with 7 nucleotides matching TRBD1. V dropped 5 bases and J dropped 7; count of bases not matched to a gene: 14. The CDR3 consists of 15 residues. CDR1 is SGHTA and CDR2 is FQGNSA in the germline V gene. The CDR3 is CASSTSAGTEQEQYF. DNA for the CDR3: TGTGCCAGCAGCACGTCCGCCGGGACAGAACAAGAGCAGTACTTC.

V usage is TRBV19 and J usage is TRBJ1-2, with D hard to call. Germline CDR1 and CDR2: LNHDA and SQIVND (reference sequence). With 6 bases removed from V and 10 bases from J, the gap between germline ends came to 12 bases. The CDR3 consists of 11 residues. This CDR3 is CASRAGEAYTF. In DNA form, the CDR3 reads TGTGCCAGTAGGGCGGGAGAGGCCTACACCTTC.

The rearrangement joins TRBV7-6 to TRBJ2-3, with D hard to call. Germline CDR1 is SGHVS and CDR2 is FNYEAQ. The CDR3 runs to 12 residues. V lost 1 base and J lost 6, with 5 bases in between. The CDR3 nucleotides are TGTGCCAGCAGCTTAGGAGCGGATACGCAGTATTTT. Amino acid sequence: CASSLGADTQYF.

This sequence joins TRBV5-1 and TRBJ1-2, with 7 bases fitting TRBD1. From germline, CDR1 is SGHRS and CDR2 YFSETQ. V lost 2 bases to trimming and J lost 6 bases; unmatched junction nucleotides: 7. The CDR3 spans 14 residues. CDR3: CASSFRQGEDGYTF. DNA for the CDR3: TGCGCCAGCAGCTTTAGACAGGGAGAGGATGGCTACACCTTC. Full variable domain (remainder filled in from reference TRBV5-1 and TRBJ1-2): KAGVTQTPRYLIKTRGQQVTLSCSPISGHRSVSWYQQTPGQGLQFLFEYFSETQRNKGNFPGRFSGRQFSNSRSEMNVSTLELGDSALYLCASSFRQGEDGYTFGSGTRLTVV.

This rearrangement joins TRBV18 to TRBJ2-2, with D maybe TRBD1 (6 bases). V lost 3 bases and J 0 bases, leaving 11 bases between the germline ends. The CDR3 length is 16 residues. From germline, CDR1 is KGHSH and CDR2 LQKENI. The CDR3 DNA reads as TGTGCCAGCTCACCGGGGGCAGGATCGAACACCGGGGAGCTGTTTTTT. Amino acid sequence: CASSPGAGSNTGELFF.

Only one count was recorded for this clone. The rearrangement links TRBV5-6 to TRBJ1-1; no firm D call. Germline V gene lookup returns CDR1 SGHDT and CDR2 YYEEEE. This CDR3 spans 16 amino acids. V lost 4 bases and J lost 3, with 19 bases in between. The CDR3 region has the DNA TGTGCCAGCAGCAATTACGGTCCGTCCGGGGACACTGAAGCTTTCTTT. It encodes CASSNYGPSGDTEAFF. The complete variable domain, with remaining parts taken from reference TRBV5-6 and TRBJ1-1, reads DAGVTQSPTHLIKTRGQQVTLRCSPKSGHDTVSWYQQALGQGPQFIFQYYEEEERQRGNFPDRFSGHQFPNYSSELNVNALLLGDSALYLCASSNYGPSGDTEAFFGQGTRLTVV.

The chain couples TRBV5-1 to TRBJ1-2, with a tentative D call TRBD1 (6 bases). Trimming removed 4 bases from V and 8 bases from J, with 21 bases in between. This CDR3 is built from 15 residues. Germline CDR1 and CDR2: SGHRS and YFSETQ. CDR3 DNA sequence: TGCGCCAGCAGCCCAGGGGAGGGAGGTTTAAGCGGCTACACCTTC. This translates into CASSPGEGGLSGYTF.

This sequence joins TRBV11-2 and TRBJ2-7; D is perhaps TRBD1 (6 bases). CDR3 length equals 15 residues. V lost 5 bases and J 2 bases, leaving 16 bases between the germline ends. Germline V gene sequence: CDR1 SGHAT, CDR2 FQNNGV. CDR3 nucleotides: TGTGCCAGCAGCCGTCTAGTGACAGGTCCCTACGAGCAGTACTTC. Protein: CASSRLVTGPYEQYF.

The chain carries TRBV18 and TRBJ2-7; 9 positions match TRBD1. Germline CDR1 is KGHSH and CDR2 is LQKENI. V gave up 2 bases and J gave up 2 bases; unmatched junction bases: 10. The CDR3 contains 17 residues. The CDR3 DNA reads as TGTGCCAGCTCACCAAGAACAGGGACAGGGAATCCCTACGAGCAGTACTTC. Its protein product is CASSPRTGTGNPYEQYF.

This rearrangement joins TRBV16 to TRBJ1-2; D is perhaps TRBD1 (6 bases). The CDR3 covers 16 residues. Germline CDR1 KGHSY, CDR2 FQNENV. Between the trimmed V and J ends, which lost 0 bases and 3 bases, there was a span of 14 bases. The DNA of the CDR3 is TGTGCCAGCAGCCAATCCGGACAGCGTCTTGACTATGGCTACACCTTC. Translated: CASSQSGQRLDYGYTF.

The chain combines TRBV6-6 with TRBJ1-1; D call uncertain. The CDR3 covers 12 residues. Germline CDR1 and CDR2: MNHNY and SVGAGI (reference sequence). Trimming removed 0 bases at V and 5 bases at J, with 4 bases between. This chain's CDR3 is CASSYSPTEAFF. The CDR3 coding sequence is TGTGCCAGCAGTTACTCTCCGACTGAAGCTTTCTTT.

CDR3 nucleotide sequence: TGTGCCAGCAACACAGGGATAGATGGCTACACCTTC. The encoded protein is CASNTGIDGYTF. The chain employs TRBV28 and TRBJ1-2; D possibly corresponds to TRBD1 (6 bases). V was trimmed by 7 bases and J by 6 bases, leaving 12 bases between them. CDR1 MDHEN and CDR2 SYDVKM come from the germline V gene. This CDR3 has 12 residues.

The chain combines TRBV30 with TRBJ2-5, with D possibly being TRBD2 (6 bases). The V gene's germline CDR1 is GTSNPN and CDR2 SVGIG (reference sequence). This CDR3 contains 11 residues. Trimming took off 3 bases at V and 13 bases at J, with 15 bases between the two ends. For the CDR3, the DNA is TGTGCCTGGAGAGGCCCCCGGGAGATGTACTTC. Translating gives CAWRGPREMYF.

The chain combines TRBV28 with TRBJ2-2, with D unresolved. Germline CDR1 MDHEN, CDR2 SYDVKM. This CDR3 comprises 16 residues. The V end lost 2 bases, the J end lost 6 bases, and 16 bases lay between the germline ends. Here the CDR3 reads CASSLRLQRWPGELFF. The CDR3 region has the DNA TGTGCCAGCAGTTTAAGACTCCAAAGGTGGCCCGGGGAGCTGTTTTTT.

V gene TRBV5-1 combines with J gene TRBJ1-2; D is unclear. The CDR3 has 14 amino acids. CDR1 SGHRS and CDR2 YFSETQ come from the germline V gene. V was shortened by 0 bases and J by 2 bases, with 8 bases between the two germline ends. CDR3 sequence reads: CASSLERGNYGYTF. CDR3 bases: TGCGCCAGCAGCTTGGAGCGAGGGAACTATGGCTACACCTTC.

The chain employs TRBV19 and TRBJ1-1, with D perhaps TRBD1 (5 bases). The length of the CDR3 is 13 residues. V lost 2 bases to trimming and J lost 1 base, with 5 bases between them. Germline CDR1 reads LNHDA; CDR2 reads SQIVND (reference sequence). The CDR3: CASSIQGNTEAFF. The CDR3 coding sequence is TGTGCCAGTAGTATACAGGGGAACACTGAAGCTTTCTTT.

The chain employs TRBV9 and TRBJ2-1; D gene unclear. Trimming took 0 bases from V and 9 from J, leaving 4 bases between them. This CDR3 has 11 residues. Germline V gene data show CDR1 as SGDLS and CDR2 as YYNGEE. CDR3 coding DNA: TGTGCCAGCAGCGTAGCAGGTGAGCAGTTCTTC. Its protein is CASSVAGEQFF.

The chain joins TRBV28 to TRBJ1-1; D gene unclear. V lost 4 bases and J 1 base, leaving 13 bases between the germline ends. Germline lookup yields CDR1 MDHEN and CDR2 SYDVKM. CDR3 size: 15 residues. The CDR3 DNA reads as TGTGCCAGCAGTTCCCTCCCCCGCGGGAACACTGAAGCTTTCTTT. Its translation is CASSSLPRGNTEAFF.

This sequence joins TRBV28 and TRBJ1-2; the match to TRBD1 covers 8 bases. Trimming cost V 7 bases and J 2 bases; bases outside gene matches: 6. The CDR3 runs 14 residues. Germline CDR1 MDHEN, CDR2 SYDVKM. CDR3 nucleotides: TGTGCCAGCACCAAGACAGGGGCCAACTATGGCTACACCTTC. This translates into CASTKTGANYGYTF.

This clone was seen only once. The V call is TRBV5-4, the J call TRBJ1-2; 9 bases are shared with TRBD1. The CDR3 runs to 16 residues. With 3 bases clipped from V and 5 bases from J, the junction kept 11 bases outside the gene matches. Germline V CDR1 and CDR2: SGHNT, YYREEE (reference sequence). The CDR3 here is CASSSPGQGTEYGYTF. The CDR3 DNA follows: TGTGCCAGCAGCTCGCCGGGACAGGGAACGGAATATGGCTACACCTTC.